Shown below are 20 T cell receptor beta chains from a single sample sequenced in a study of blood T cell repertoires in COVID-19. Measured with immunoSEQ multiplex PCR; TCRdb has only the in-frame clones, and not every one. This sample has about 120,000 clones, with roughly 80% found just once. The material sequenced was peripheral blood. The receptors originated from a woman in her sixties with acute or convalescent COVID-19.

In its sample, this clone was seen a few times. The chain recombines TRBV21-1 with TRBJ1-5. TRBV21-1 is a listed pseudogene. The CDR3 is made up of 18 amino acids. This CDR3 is CASSKVATPLSSNQPQHF. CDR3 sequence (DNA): TGTGCCAGCAGCAAAGTCGCGACTCCTCTAAGCAGCAATCAGCCCCAGCATTTT.

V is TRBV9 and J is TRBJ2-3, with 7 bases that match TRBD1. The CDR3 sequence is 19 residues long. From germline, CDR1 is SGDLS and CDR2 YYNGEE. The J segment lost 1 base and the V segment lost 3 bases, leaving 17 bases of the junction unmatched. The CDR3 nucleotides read TGTGCCAGCAGCGGGGGGACAGCGGAGTTGTCTGGGGGCACAGATACGCAGTATTTT. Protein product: CASSGGTAELSGGTDTQYF.

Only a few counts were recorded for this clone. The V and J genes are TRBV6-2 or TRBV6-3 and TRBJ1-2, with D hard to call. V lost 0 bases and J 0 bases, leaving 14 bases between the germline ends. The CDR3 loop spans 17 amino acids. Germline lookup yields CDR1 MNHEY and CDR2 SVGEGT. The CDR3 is CASSYSPVASANYGYTF. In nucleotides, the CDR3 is TGTGCCAGCAGTTACTCCCCTGTTGCATCGGCTAACTATGGCTACACCTTC.

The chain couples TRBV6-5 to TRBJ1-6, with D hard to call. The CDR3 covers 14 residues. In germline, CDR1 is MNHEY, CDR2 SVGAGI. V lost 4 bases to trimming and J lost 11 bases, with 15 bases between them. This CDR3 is CASSSAAQRAPLHF. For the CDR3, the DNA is TGTGCCAGCAGTTCCGCGGCCCAGAGAGCACCCCTCCACTTT.

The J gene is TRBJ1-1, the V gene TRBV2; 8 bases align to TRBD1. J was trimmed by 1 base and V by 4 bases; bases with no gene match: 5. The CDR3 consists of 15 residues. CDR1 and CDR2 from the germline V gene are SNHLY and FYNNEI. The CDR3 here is CASSGRTGPNTEAFF. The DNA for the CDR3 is TGTGCCAGCAGTGGCCGGACAGGGCCGAACACTGAAGCTTTCTTT.

This chain's CDR3 is CASSQLGQDYGYTF. CDR3 bases: TGTGCCAGCAGCCAACTGGGACAGGACTATGGCTACACCTTC. The V call is TRBV4-2, the J call TRBJ1-2; 8 bases are a match to TRBD1. The CDR3 is made up of 14 amino acids. Germline-derived CDR1 and CDR2 are LGHNA and YNFKEQ. V lost 2 bases to trimming and J lost 3 bases; unmatched junction nucleotides: 2.

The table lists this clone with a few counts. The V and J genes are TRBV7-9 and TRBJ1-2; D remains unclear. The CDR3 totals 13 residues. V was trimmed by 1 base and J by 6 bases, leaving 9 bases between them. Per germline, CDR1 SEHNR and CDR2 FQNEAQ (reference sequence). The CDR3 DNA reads TGTGCCAGCAGCTTAGTAATCGTTCATGGCTACACCTTC. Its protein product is CASSLVIVHGYTF.

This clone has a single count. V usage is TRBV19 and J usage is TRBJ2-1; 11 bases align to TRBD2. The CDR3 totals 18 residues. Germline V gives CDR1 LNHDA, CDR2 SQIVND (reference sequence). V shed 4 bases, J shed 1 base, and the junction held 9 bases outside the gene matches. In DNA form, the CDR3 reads TGTGCCAGTAGTAGCTCTAGCGGGGGGACTCGATCCTACAATGAGCAGTTCTTC. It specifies CASSSSSGGTRSYNEQFF.

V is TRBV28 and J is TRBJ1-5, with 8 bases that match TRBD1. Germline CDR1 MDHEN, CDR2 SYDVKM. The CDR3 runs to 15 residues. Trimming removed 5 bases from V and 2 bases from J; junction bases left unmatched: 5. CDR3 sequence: CASSPGGLGNQPQHF. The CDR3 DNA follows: TGTGCCAGCAGTCCAGGGGGCTTGGGCAATCAGCCCCAGCATTTT.

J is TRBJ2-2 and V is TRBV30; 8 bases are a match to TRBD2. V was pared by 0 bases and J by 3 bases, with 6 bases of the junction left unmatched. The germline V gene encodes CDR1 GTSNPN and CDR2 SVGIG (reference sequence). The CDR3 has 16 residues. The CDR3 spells CAWSVPAGAHTGELFF. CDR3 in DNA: TGTGCCTGGAGTGTACCAGCGGGGGCGCACACCGGGGAGCTGTTTTTT.

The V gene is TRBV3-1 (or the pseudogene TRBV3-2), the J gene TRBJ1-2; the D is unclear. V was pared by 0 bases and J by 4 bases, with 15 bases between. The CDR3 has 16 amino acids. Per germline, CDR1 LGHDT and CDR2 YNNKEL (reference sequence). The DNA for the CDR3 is TGTGCCAGCAGCCAAGATACAGCAGCATTGACCTATGGCTACACCTTC. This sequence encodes CASSQDTAALTYGYTF.

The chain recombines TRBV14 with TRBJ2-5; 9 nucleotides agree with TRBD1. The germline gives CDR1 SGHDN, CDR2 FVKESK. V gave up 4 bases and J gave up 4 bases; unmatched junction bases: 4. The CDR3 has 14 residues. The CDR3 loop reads CASSRDREGETQYF. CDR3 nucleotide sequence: TGTGCCAGCAGCCGGGACAGGGAAGGAGAGACCCAGTACTTC.

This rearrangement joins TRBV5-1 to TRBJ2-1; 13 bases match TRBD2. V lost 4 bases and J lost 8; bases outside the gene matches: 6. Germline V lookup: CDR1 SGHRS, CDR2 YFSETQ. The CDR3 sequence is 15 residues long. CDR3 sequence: CASSATSGGADEQFF. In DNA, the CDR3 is TGCGCCAGCAGCGCCACTAGCGGGGGGGCCGATGAGCAGTTCTTC.

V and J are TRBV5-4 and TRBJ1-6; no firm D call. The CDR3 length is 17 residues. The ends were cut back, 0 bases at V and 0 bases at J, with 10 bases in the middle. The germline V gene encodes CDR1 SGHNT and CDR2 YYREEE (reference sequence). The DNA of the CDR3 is TGTGCCAGCAGCTTGGAGAGAGCGAGCTCCTATAATTCACCCCTCCACTTT. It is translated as CASSLERASSYNSPLHF.

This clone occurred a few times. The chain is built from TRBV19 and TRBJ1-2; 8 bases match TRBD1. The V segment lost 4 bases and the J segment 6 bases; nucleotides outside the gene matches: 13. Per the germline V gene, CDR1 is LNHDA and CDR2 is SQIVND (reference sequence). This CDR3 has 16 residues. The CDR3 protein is CASSTGRTGGVDGYTF. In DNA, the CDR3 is TGTGCCAGTAGTACCGGACGAACAGGGGGGGTAGATGGCTACACCTTC.

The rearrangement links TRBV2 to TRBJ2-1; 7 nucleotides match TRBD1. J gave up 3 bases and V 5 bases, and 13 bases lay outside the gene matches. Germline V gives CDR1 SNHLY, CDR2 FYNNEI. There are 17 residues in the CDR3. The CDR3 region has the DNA TGTGCCAGCAGTACAACTGGGACAGAAACTAACTACAATGAGCAGTTCTTC. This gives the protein CASSTTGTETNYNEQFF.

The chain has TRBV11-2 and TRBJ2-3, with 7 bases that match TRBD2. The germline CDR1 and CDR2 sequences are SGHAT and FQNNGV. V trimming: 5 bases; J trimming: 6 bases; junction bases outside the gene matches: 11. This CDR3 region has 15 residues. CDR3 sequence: CASSPPTGGSDTQYF. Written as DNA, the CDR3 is TGTGCCAGCAGCCCCCCTACGGGGGGTTCGGATACGCAGTATTTT.

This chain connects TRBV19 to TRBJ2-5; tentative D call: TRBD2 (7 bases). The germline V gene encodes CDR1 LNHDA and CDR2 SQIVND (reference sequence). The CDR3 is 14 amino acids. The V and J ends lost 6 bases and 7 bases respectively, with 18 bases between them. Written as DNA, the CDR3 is TGTGCCAGTAGCCCGCCCGGGGGGCCCGGGACCCAGTACTTC. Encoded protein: CASSPPGGPGTQYF.

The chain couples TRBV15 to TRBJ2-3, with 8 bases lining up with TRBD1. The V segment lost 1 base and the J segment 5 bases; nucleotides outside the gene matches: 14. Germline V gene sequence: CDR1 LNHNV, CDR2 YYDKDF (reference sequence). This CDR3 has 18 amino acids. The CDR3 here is CATSRAEGAGGAGDTQYF. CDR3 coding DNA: TGTGCCACCAGCAGAGCCGAAGGGGCAGGGGGCGCGGGAGATACGCAGTATTTT.

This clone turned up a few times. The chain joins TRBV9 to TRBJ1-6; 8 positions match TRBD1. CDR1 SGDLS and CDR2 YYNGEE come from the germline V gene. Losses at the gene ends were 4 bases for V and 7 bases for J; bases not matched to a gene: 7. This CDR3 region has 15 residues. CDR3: CASSLETGVNSPLHF. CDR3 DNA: TGTGCCAGCAGCCTTGAGACAGGGGTAAATTCACCCCTCCACTTT.